This T cell receptor beta chain was identified in a study of cytomegalovirus exposure and HLA in healthy donors. Overall study context: Earlier, some 200 million T cells were analyzed, and 95 million to 140 million unique TCR beta sequences were found among them. Study findings and constraints: Trimming of TCR beta V- and J-genes showed a link, identified in a later analysis, to a missense DCLRE1C variant.

The PCR made use of 60 Vbeta and 13 Jbeta primers. Repertoires were generated with immunoSEQ multiplex PCR, while TCRdb's copy carries only in-frame clones and drops some. The sample contains about 59,000 clones, about 86% of which appear only once. Concerning this clone itself: Its antigen is not identified.

The CDR3 extends over 16 amino acids. J was trimmed by 0 bases and V by 1 base; bases with no gene match: 4. From germline, CDR1 is SGHRS and CDR2 YFSETQ. This chain joins TRBV5-1 and TRBJ1-1, with TRBD1 matching over 9 bases. The sample was PBMCs. The clonotype was recovered from a man aged 40-55 years in good health and CMV-seronegative. CDR3 in DNA: TGCGCCAGCAGCTTGTCAGGACAGGGGATGAACACTGAAGCTTTCTTT. This sequence encodes CASSLSGQGMNTEAFF.